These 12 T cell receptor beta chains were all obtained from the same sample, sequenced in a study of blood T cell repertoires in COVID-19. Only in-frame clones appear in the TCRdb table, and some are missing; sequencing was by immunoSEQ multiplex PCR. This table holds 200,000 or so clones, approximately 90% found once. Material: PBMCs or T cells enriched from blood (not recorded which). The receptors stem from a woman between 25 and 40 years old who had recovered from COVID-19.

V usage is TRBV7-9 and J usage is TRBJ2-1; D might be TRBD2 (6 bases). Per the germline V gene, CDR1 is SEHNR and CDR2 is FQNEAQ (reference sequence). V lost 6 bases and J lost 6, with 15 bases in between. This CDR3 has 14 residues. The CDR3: CASSGERGGNEQFF. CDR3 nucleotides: TGTGCCAGCAGTGGGGAAAGGGGAGGCAATGAGCAGTTCTTC.

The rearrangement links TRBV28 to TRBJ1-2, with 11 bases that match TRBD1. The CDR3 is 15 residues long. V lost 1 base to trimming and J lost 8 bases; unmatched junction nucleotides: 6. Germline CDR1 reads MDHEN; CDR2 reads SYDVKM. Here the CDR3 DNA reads TGTGCCAGCAGTTTATTGGGACAGGGGGTGGTGGGCTACACCTTC. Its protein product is CASSLLGQGVVGYTF.

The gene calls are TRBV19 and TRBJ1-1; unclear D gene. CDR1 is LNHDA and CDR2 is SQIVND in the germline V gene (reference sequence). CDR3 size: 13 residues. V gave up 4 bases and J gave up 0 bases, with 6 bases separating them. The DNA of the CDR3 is TGTGCCAGTAGTAGGCATCTGAACACTGAAGCTTTCTTT. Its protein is CASSRHLNTEAFF. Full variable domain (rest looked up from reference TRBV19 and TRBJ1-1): DGGITQSPKYLFRKEGQNVTLSCEQNLNHDAMYWYRQDPGQGLRLIYYSQIVNDFQKGDIAEGYSVSREKKESFPLTVTSAQKNPTAFYLCASSRHLNTEAFFGQGTRLTVV.

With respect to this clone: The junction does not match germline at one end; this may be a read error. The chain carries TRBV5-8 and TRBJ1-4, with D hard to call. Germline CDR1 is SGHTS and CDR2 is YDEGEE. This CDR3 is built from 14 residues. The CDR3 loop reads CASSLSGTIEKLFF. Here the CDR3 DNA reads TGTGCCAGCAGCTTGTCCGGTACTATTGAAAAACTGTTTTTT.

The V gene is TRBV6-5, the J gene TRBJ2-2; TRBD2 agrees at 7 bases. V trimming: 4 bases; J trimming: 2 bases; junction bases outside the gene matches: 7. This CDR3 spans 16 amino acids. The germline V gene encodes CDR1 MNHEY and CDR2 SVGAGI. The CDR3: CASSSGGLTNTGELFF. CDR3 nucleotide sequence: TGTGCCAGCAGTTCCGGGGGACTAACAAACACCGGGGAGCTGTTTTTT.

CDR3 in amino acids: CASSTQGAGAFF. CDR3 in DNA: TGTGCCAGCAGTACCCAGGGGGCGGGAGCTTTCTTT. The gene calls are TRBV27 and TRBJ1-1, with 8 bases lining up with TRBD1. Per germline, CDR1 MNHEY and CDR2 SMNVEV (reference sequence). With V trimmed by 5 bases and J by 10 bases, 6 bases remained unmatched. The CDR3 has 12 amino acids.

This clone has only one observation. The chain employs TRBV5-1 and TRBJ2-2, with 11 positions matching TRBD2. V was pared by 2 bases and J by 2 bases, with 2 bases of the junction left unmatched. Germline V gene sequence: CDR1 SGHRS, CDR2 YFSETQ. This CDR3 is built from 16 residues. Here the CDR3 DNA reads TGCGCCAGCAGCTTTCTAGCGGGGGGAAACACCGGGGAGCTGTTTTTT. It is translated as CASSFLAGGNTGELFF.

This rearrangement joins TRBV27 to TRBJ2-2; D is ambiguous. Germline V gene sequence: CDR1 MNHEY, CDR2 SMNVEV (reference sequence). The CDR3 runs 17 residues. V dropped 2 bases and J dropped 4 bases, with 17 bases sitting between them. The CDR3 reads CASSLTVSISGTGELFF. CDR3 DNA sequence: TGTGCCAGCAGTTTAACAGTGAGTATATCAGGCACCGGGGAGCTGTTTTTT.

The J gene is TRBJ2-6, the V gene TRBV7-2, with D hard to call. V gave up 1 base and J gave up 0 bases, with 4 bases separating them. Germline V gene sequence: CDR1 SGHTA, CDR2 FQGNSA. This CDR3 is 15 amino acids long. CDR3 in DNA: TGTGCCAGCAGCTTAGTTCTCTCTGGGGCCAACGTCCTGACTTTC. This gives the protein CASSLVLSGANVLTF.

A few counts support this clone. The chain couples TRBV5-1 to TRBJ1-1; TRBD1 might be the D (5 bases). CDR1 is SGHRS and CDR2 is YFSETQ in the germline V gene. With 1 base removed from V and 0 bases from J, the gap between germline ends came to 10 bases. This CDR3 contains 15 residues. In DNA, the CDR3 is TGCGCCAGCAGCTTGTCGGGACTTATGAACACTGAAGCTTTCTTT. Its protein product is CASSLSGLMNTEAFF.

CDR3 in DNA: TGTGCCAGCAGCCAAGTCTCTAGGGAAAAACTGTTTTTT. Translation gives CASSQVSREKLFF. The rearrangement joins TRBV3-1 (or the pseudogene TRBV3-2) to TRBJ1-4, with D hard to call. Germline CDR1 reads LGHDT; CDR2 reads YNNKEL (reference sequence). V was pared by 1 base and J by 8 bases, with 8 bases between. The CDR3 is 13 amino acids.

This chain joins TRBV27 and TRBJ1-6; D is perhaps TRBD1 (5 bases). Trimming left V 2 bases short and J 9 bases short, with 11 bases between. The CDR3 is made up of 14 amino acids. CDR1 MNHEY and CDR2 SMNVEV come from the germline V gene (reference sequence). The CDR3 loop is CASSLSQGGSPLHF. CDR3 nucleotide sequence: TGTGCCAGCAGTTTAAGTCAGGGTGGTTCACCCCTCCACTTT.